Listed below are T cell receptor beta chains from one sample, sequenced in a study of shared clonotypes between healthy human individuals. Sequencing was performed with immunoSEQ multiplex PCR; in TCRdb, only in-frame clones are kept and a portion is missing. The sample consists of some 2.1 million clones, over 85% of them appearing once. Sequencing was performed on naive CD8+ T cells from PBMCs. Receptors originate from a man between 18 and 29 years old in good health. Some clones in this sample may be carry-over from other donors' samples. Both conserved end residues are trimmed from each CDR3. Size is stated for part of the rows, as once, few or many counts, or as a class when the clone is expanded.

CDR3	J	size	V
ASSRTGFQNIQY	TRBJ2-4	NA	TRBV18
ASSLGDTEAF	TRBJ1-1	NA	TRBV28
ASSIEGVTNTGELF	TRBJ2-2	NA	TRBV19
ASSGGRGETQY	TRBJ2-5	NA	TRBV27
ASSQKVSRNYNEQF	TRBJ2-1	NA	TRBV4-3
ASSRQGAYEQY	TRBJ2-7	NA	TRBV9
ASSLRMNTGELF	TRBJ2-2	NA	TRBV9
ASSYSPGYGYT	TRBJ1-2	NA	TRBV6-5
ASSLRSIRDEQF	TRBJ2-1	NA	TRBV28
ASTFNQGSYEQY	TRBJ2-7	once	TRBV28
ASNPTGSSNTEAF	TRBJ1-1	NA	TRBV9
ASSLRGQGRVAEAF	TRBJ1-1	NA	TRBV27
ASSSPYGAGLFTEAF	TRBJ1-1	NA	TRBV5-8
ASSLHDGVNQPQH	TRBJ1-5	NA	TRBV28
ASSPTGRNPNEQF	TRBJ2-1	NA	TRBV18
ASGGAGLAGNTIY	TRBJ1-3	NA	TRBV13
ASSPPGQGRYEQY	TRBJ2-7	NA	TRBV28
ASSYSGGVYEQY	TRBJ2-7	NA	TRBV6-5
ASSFLSGPVQNYGYT	TRBJ1-2	NA	TRBV11-2
ASSSLGTHYEQY	TRBJ2-7	NA	TRBV19
ASRTYETSGRSTGANVLT	TRBJ2-6	NA	TRBV28
ASSYHASTGYEQY	TRBJ2-7	NA	TRBV6-5
ASAQGDLTYEQY	TRBJ2-7	NA	TRBV19
ASSPKLSRGVGSEQF	TRBJ2-1	NA	TRBV5-4
SVEPTEYQETQY	TRBJ2-5	NA	TRBV29-1
ASSPIQGAWQPQH	TRBJ1-5	few	TRBV27
ASSLAGTGGGTDTQY	TRBJ2-3	NA	TRBV7-8
ASSLPGLAGDFGETQY	TRBJ2-5	once	TRBV7-8
ASSYGAGSTGELF	TRBJ2-2	NA	TRBV6-5
ASSPRDGPNTEAF	TRBJ1-1	NA	TRBV4-1
ASSLTPGLSQPQH	TRBJ1-5	once	TRBV27
SPRESEQF	TRBJ2-1	NA	TRBV20-1
ASSGVGGHEKLF	TRBJ1-4	NA	TRBV9
SVVTGAGKLF	TRBJ1-4	NA	TRBV29-1
ASSPPRHTSTDTQY	TRBJ2-3	NA	TRBV18
ASSTFMDRESYGYT	TRBJ1-2	once	TRBV19
ASSLGGTLYNEQF	TRBJ2-1	NA	TRBV27
ASSPAESSTDTQY	TRBJ2-3	once	TRBV7-9
ASSFAGGNYGYT	TRBJ1-2	NA	TRBV27
ASSQGGLNTGELF	TRBJ2-2	NA	TRBV4-1
ASSNLPRELF	TRBJ2-2	NA	TRBV7-9
ASRVGTGDQPQH	TRBJ1-5	NA	TRBV6-1
ASTSKMSSYEQY	TRBJ2-7	NA	TRBV27
ASSQARRVEETQY	TRBJ2-5	NA	TRBV4-3
ASGTGGLNEQF	TRBJ2-1	NA	TRBV9
ATGTANEQF	TRBJ2-1	NA	TRBV27
ASSLFRGTDTEAF	TRBJ1-1	NA	TRBV27
ASSLIGTGGSGELF	TRBJ2-2	NA	TRBV2
ASGQDSTDTQY	TRBJ2-3	NA	TRBV19
ASSESLGQFNTEAF	TRBJ1-1	NA	TRBV27
ASSLAGTAEAF	TRBJ1-1	NA	TRBV7-9
ASSFLGNYGYT	TRBJ1-2	NA	TRBV28
ASSVGTGGSYEQY	NA	NA	TRBV9
ASSLWFSRTEETQY	TRBJ2-5	NA	TRBV5-1
ASSLDRVRLNTEAF	TRBJ1-1	once	TRBV19
ASSLEFGGFNEQF	TRBJ2-1	NA	TRBV11-2
ASSSGQGSQPQH	TRBJ1-5	few	TRBV6-5
SVRDPGGYGYT	TRBJ1-2	NA	TRBV29-1
ASSPNIYEAF	TRBJ1-1	NA	TRBV7-9